This T cell receptor (beta chain) is drawn from a study of T cells in Graves' hyperthyroidism and ophthalmopathy (dated by TCRdb to between 2017 and 2020). General notes on the study: Peripheral blood samples were taken at initial diagnosis, before any treatment was given. To identify distinguishing TCR V-J signatures, a discovery cohort of around 100 patients was used, comprising 40 to 45 with Graves' ophthalmopathy and around 60 with stable Graves' hyperthyroidism. Following sampling, methimazole starting at 30 mg daily was given to hyperthyroidism patients, and high-dose intravenous methylprednisolone was given to ophthalmopathy patients. In more than 5 Graves' hyperthyroidism patients, the study also compared T-cell repertoires from thyroid tissue with T-cell repertoires from blood. The approximately 98 discovery patients were randomly divided into training and test sets at a 7:3 ratio. The paper describes TCR Vbeta CDR3 sequencing of around 130 peripheral blood samples, made up of 43 ophthalmopathy patients, some 76 hyperthyroidism patients and some 17 progressor patients. Prospective prediction of ophthalmopathy was tested in an independent validation cohort consisting of 18 to 20 hyperthyroidism patients and some 15 patients who later progressed to ophthalmopathy.

The TCR beta CDR3 regions were amplified from the RNA transcripts. A first-round RT-PCR of the TCR CDR3 used the HTBI primer set with the Qiagen OneStep RT-PCR kit. Libraries were constructed in a second round of multiplex PCR, after which size selection and purification were carried out. Paired-end sequencing of the libraries was performed with 100 bp reads on an Illumina HiSeq2000. The paper's data handling went like this. SOAPnuke was used to process the raw data, removing reads that contained adapters or uncalled bases, had a mean Phred below 15, or lacked an exact match to the constant primer or identifier. COPE v1.2.5 was used to merge the high-quality paired reads, and each unique nucleotide sequence was defined as a clonotype. MiTCR v1.1 was used to align the clonotypes against IMGT TRBV, TRBD and TRBJ reference segments. Only V-J combinations with frequency above 0.0001, covering roughly 99% of repertoires, were analysed. A TCS score was defined as the ratio of F50 (clonal expansion) to E x V (chaos), with BLOSUM62-based TCRdist applied between CDR3 peptides within each V-J. Welch's t-statistics and random forest reduced 500 to 650 V-J features to about 13, which were used in a naive Bayes classifier (R e1071). Using fastp at Q25 and MiXCR, TCRdb reprocessed the public reads and kept productive beta chains. Records with the same CDR3 protein are collapsed into one entry carrying the most frequent genes and DNA. These V and J calls originate from TCRdb's pipeline instead of the authors' own analysis. Within this sample are 500,000 to 600,000 distinct CDR3 sequences, with just under 20% of them counted one time only. The ten biggest clones cover over 45% of the sample.

Overall study results and their limits: In validation, the model predicted progression to ophthalmopathy a median of 6.5 months before onset, with approximately 68% sensitivity and about 75% specificity. Most expanded thyroid clonotypes (frequency above 0.001) were also found in blood, which suggests that blood repertoires may mirror thyroid immune responses. A model built on a 13 V-J signature distinguished ophthalmopathy from stable hyperthyroidism, reaching 85% to 90% sensitivity and 81% to 83% specificity in cross-validation and 80%/75% in testing. No statistical method was used to set the sample size in advance, and investigators knew the group allocation.

V ends up 4 bases short and J 6 bases short, with an unmatched junction base count of 5. Taken from cysteine to phenylalanine, the CDR3 has 14 residues. The entry retains the CDR3 DNA only, 42 bases that are in frame from base 1. CDR1 and CDR2, looked up from the germline V gene (reference sequence), are LGHDT and YNNKEL. The table lists this clonotype with many counts. Its specific antigen is unknown. No much larger clonotype is one base removed from it; base qualities were not supplied. Moderately to severely active disease, a Clinical Activity Score of at least 3, a NOSPECS grade of at least 4, and a duration under 3 months were present in ophthalmopathy patients. Exclusion was applied to patients with uncontrolled infections, other autoimmune diseases, pregnancy or lactation. Diagnoses were established on the basis of clinical symptoms, serum thyroxine and TRAb, thyroid ultrasound, and orbital computed tomography. PBMCs were separated from roughly 10 ml of fresh peripheral blood using Ficoll-Paque density gradient centrifugation. Total RNA was extracted with Trizol reagent, and quality was checked on an Agilent 2100 Bioanalyzer.

Sequencing was done on a sample of blood. The clonotype comes from a middle-aged man with Graves' ophthalmopathy. The receptor chain draws on TRBV3-1 and TRBJ2-1; 8 central nucleotides agree with TRBD2. The CDR3 reads as follows: CASSPGTSPNEQFF. Read as DNA, the sequence is TGTGCCAGCAGCCCCGGGACTAGTCCCAATGAGCAGTTCTTC.